A single sample gave rise to the 6 T cell receptor beta chains below, sequenced in a study of blood T cell repertoires in COVID-19. The assay was immunoSEQ multiplex PCR, and TCRdb's table has in-frame clones only and misses some. The profile covers about 110,000 clones, with over 80% appearing a single time and roughly 18% taken by the ten largest. The material sequenced was peripheral blood. These receptor sequences come from a woman aged 55 to 70 with acute or convalescent COVID-19.

The chain has TRBV5-1 and TRBJ1-4; 7 nucleotides agree with TRBD1. Trimming at V came to 6 bases and at J to 3 bases, leaving 23 bases not matched to a gene. Germline V lookup: CDR1 SGHRS, CDR2 YFSETQ. This CDR3 has 20 residues. The CDR3 DNA is TGCGCCAGCACCCCCGGGGGTCCGGCACGAGGTGGGACAGCTAATGAAAAACTGTTTTTT. This encodes CASTPGGPARGGTANEKLFF. Full variable domain (rest looked up from reference TRBV5-1 and TRBJ1-4): KAGVTQTPRYLIKTRGQQVTLSCSPISGHRSVSWYQQTPGQGLQFLFEYFSETQRNKGNFPGRFSGRQFSNSRSEMNVSTLELGDSALYLCASTPGGPARGGTANEKLFFGSGTQLSVL.

This clone has a handful of counts. This chain uses TRBV7-2 with TRBJ1-5; 8 bases map to TRBD1. This CDR3 spans 15 amino acids. Per germline, CDR1 SGHTA and CDR2 FQGNSA. V shed 5 bases, J shed 6 bases, and the junction held 9 bases outside the gene matches. The CDR3 loop reads CASSAYSGGAQPQHF. CDR3 bases: TGTGCCAGCAGCGCCTATTCAGGGGGCGCTCAGCCCCAGCATTTT.

The chain employs TRBV7-2 and TRBJ1-5, with 7 bases that match TRBD1. The junction had 5 bases not matched to a gene; V was cut back by 5 bases and J by 7 bases. The CDR3 totals 13 residues. From germline, CDR1 is SGHTA and CDR2 FQGNSA. Here the CDR3 DNA reads TGTGCCAGCAGCCCAGGGGGAAGGCAGCCCCAGCATTTT. Amino acid sequence: CASSPGGRQPQHF.

The gene calls are TRBV29-1 and TRBJ1-2; the match to TRBD1 covers 7 bases. The V gene end was trimmed by 4 bases and the J gene end by 3 bases; junction bases not matched to a gene: 2. This CDR3 comprises 12 residues. Germline V gene data show CDR1 as SQVTM and CDR2 as ANQGSEA. The CDR3 sequence: CSVGQGDYGYTF. The CDR3 coding sequence is TGCAGCGTTGGACAGGGAGACTATGGCTACACCTTC.

The rearrangement joins TRBV3-1 (or the pseudogene TRBV3-2) to TRBJ1-1, with a weak D call TRBD1 (5 bases). V was pared by 4 bases and J by 10 bases, with 13 bases between. This CDR3 region has 12 residues. CDR1 and CDR2 (germline): LGHDT, YNNKEL (reference sequence). The chain's CDR3 is CASSPLGGGAFF. The DNA for the CDR3 is TGTGCCAGCAGCCCCCTTGGGGGGGGAGCTTTCTTT.

The rearrangement joins TRBV10-2 to TRBJ1-5, with D uncertain. The CDR3 consists of 13 residues. The ends were cut back, 6 bases at V and 4 bases at J, with 10 bases in the middle. The germline V gene has CDR1 WSHSY and CDR2 SAAADI. Written as DNA, the CDR3 is TGCGCCAGCAGGACAAGTCAAAATCAGCCCCAGCATTTT. Translating it yields CASRTSQNQPQHF.